These 4 T cell receptor beta chains came from one sample sequenced in a study of blood T cell repertoires in COVID-19. Repertoires were generated with immunoSEQ multiplex PCR, while TCRdb's copy carries only in-frame clones and drops some. The sample yields roughly 300,000 clones, 70% to 90% seen once. The sample taken for sequencing was peripheral blood. These receptors were taken from a man younger than 35 with active or convalescent COVID-19.

This clone was detected only once. The chain employs TRBV2 and TRBJ2-2; TRBD1 matches 7 bases. This CDR3 spans 15 amino acids. The V gene's germline CDR1 is SNHLY and CDR2 FYNNEI. J was trimmed by 3 bases and V by 4 bases; bases with no gene match: 5. CDR3 nucleotide sequence: TGTGCCAGCAGTGTGTCAGGGGGTGACACCGGGGAGCTGTTTTTT. Translation: CASSVSGGDTGELFF.

The chain carries TRBV2 and TRBJ2-1, with TRBD2 matching over 8 bases. The CDR3 has 15 amino acids. Per the germline V gene, CDR1 is SNHLY and CDR2 is FYNNEI. The V segment lost 6 bases and the J segment 5 bases; nucleotides outside the gene matches: 9. Here the CDR3 DNA reads TGTGCCAGCAGGGAACCGGGACTAGAACACAATGAGCAGTTCTTC. Translated, it gives CASREPGLEHNEQFF.

V gene TRBV7-6 combines with J gene TRBJ2-3; D gene uncertain. The CDR3 is 15 residues long. In germline, CDR1 is SGHVS, CDR2 FNYEAQ. The V gene lost 1 base and the J gene lost 4 bases, with 12 bases spanning the gap. The CDR3 loop is CASSLELSTADTQYF. The CDR3, as DNA: TGTGCCAGCAGCTTAGAGTTAAGCACCGCAGATACGCAGTATTTT. Combining the CDR3 with reference TRBV7-6 and TRBJ2-3 gives the whole variable domain GAGVSQSPRYKVTKRGQDVALRCDPISGHVSLYWYRQALGQGPEFLTYFNYEAQQDKSGLPNDRFSAERPEGSISTLTIQRTEQRDSAMYRCASSLELSTADTQYFGPGTRLTVL.

This clone was detected once. V is TRBV2 and J is TRBJ1-5; D is ambiguous. The CDR3 spans 14 residues. Germline values: CDR1 SNHLY, CDR2 FYNNEI. V was trimmed by 8 bases and J by 3 bases, leaving 14 bases between them. CDR3 bases: TGTGCCAGCGCGGCAGACTCCCACAATCAGCCCCAGCATTTT. Protein sequence: CASAADSHNQPQHF.